The 8 T cell receptor beta chains reported below all come from one sample, sequenced in a study of CD8+ T cells in alopecia areata. cDNA prepared by RNA extraction and subsequent reverse transcription served as the template for sequencing. Sequencing was performed with immunoSEQ multiplex PCR; in TCRdb, only in-frame clones are kept and a portion is missing. The sample has 130,000 to 150,000 clones; approximately 49% are singletons. Sequencing was performed on CD4+ T cells sorted from blood, taken at week 0. Receptors were obtained from a human donor with alopecia areata.

The rearrangement uses TRBV7-8 and TRBJ2-5, with D tentatively TRBD1 (6 bases). Germline V lookup: CDR1 SGHVS, CDR2 FQNEAQ. CDR3 length: 14 residues. V was cut by 3 bases and J by 5 bases, with 13 bases left in between. In DNA form, the CDR3 reads TGTGCCAGCAGCTTGGGGGCAAGAGGGGAGACCCAGTACTTC. Translated: CASSLGARGETQYF.

This clone was detected a few times. The chain combines TRBV15 with TRBJ2-1; D perhaps matches TRBD1 (5 bases). The CDR3 runs to 14 residues. Germline CDR1 is LNHNV and CDR2 is YYDKDF (reference sequence). Trimming cost V 5 bases and J 4 bases, with 12 bases left between them. The DNA for the CDR3 is TGTGCCACCAGCCCACAGGCCCAATACAATGAGCAGTTCTTC. This translates into CATSPQAQYNEQFF.

CDR3 in amino acids: CAWRGNTEAFF. In DNA, the CDR3 is TGTGCCTGGAGGGGTAACACTGAAGCTTTCTTT. This rearrangement joins TRBV30 to TRBJ1-1, with no clear D. The CDR3 covers 11 residues. Trimming cost V 3 bases and J 2 bases, with 4 bases left between them. Germline V gene sequence: CDR1 GTSNPN, CDR2 SVGIG (reference sequence).

V and J are TRBV7-2 and TRBJ2-3, with a tentative D call TRBD2 (6 bases). Germline CDR1 reads SGHTA; CDR2 reads FQGNSA. V lost 6 bases and J 3 bases, leaving 10 bases between the germline ends. This CDR3 region has 13 residues. This chain's CDR3 is CASRPAGTDTQYF. The CDR3 bases are TGTGCCAGCAGACCGGCGGGAACAGATACGCAGTATTTT.

CDR3 coding DNA: TGTGCCAGCACCGAGGGGGCGTACGAGCAGTACTTC. Translated, it gives CASTEGAYEQYF. The chain recombines TRBV28 with TRBJ2-7; the match to TRBD1 covers 7 bases. V shed 7 bases and J 4 bases; nucleotides not matched to a gene: 4. The CDR3 is 12 amino acids. CDR1 and CDR2 (germline): MDHEN, SYDVKM.

A few counts support this clone. V gene TRBV11-2 combines with J gene TRBJ2-2; D assignment may be TRBD1 or TRBD2 (6 bases each). CDR3 length: 14 amino acids. Germline CDR1 SGHAT, CDR2 FQNNGV. V was cut by 3 bases and J by 8 bases, with 13 bases left in between. DNA for the CDR3: TGTGCCAGCAGCTTGATCCAGGGGAGGGGGGAGCTGTTTTTT. Protein sequence: CASSLIQGRGELFF. The variable domain in full, with the rest retrieved from reference TRBV11-2 and TRBJ2-2, is EAGVAQSPRYKIIEKRQSVAFWCNPISGHATLYWYQQILGQGPKLLIQFQNNGVVDDSQLPKDRFSAERLKGVDSTLKIQPAKLEDSAVYLCASSLIQGRGELFFGEGSRLTVL.

The chain is built from TRBV6-6 and TRBJ2-7; perhaps TRBD1 as D (6 bases). The CDR3 is 13 amino acids. Germline V CDR1 and CDR2: MNHNY, SVGAGI (reference sequence). The V end was cut by 6 bases, the J end by 1 base, with 10 bases between. The CDR3 nucleotides are TGTGCCAGCAGAGAAACAGGGTCCTACGAGCAGTACTTC. This codes for CASRETGSYEQYF.

A few counts support this clone. The rearrangement uses TRBV15 and TRBJ2-3; 8 bases map to TRBD2. V trimming: 7 bases; J trimming: 5 bases; junction bases outside the gene matches: 5. The CDR3 is 13 amino acids. Per the germline V gene, CDR1 is LNHNV and CDR2 is YYDKDF (reference sequence). CDR3 loop: CATTPGGRDTQYF. The DNA of the CDR3 is TGTGCCACCACCCCGGGGGGGAGAGATACGCAGTATTTT.